This T cell receptor beta chain was recovered during a study of human T cells and chemical hapten exposure (dated by TCRdb to the early 2020s). Turning to the overall study: For sensitization, 2% DPC in acetone was applied to an approximately 2 cm by approximately 2 cm area of upper inner arm skin. Blood samples were taken from patients before sensitization (week 0) and at 2, 6 and about 24 weeks after DPC sensitization. Patch testing was done on the upper back using Finn chambers containing 0.01% DPC, and results were scored after 6 days according to International Contact Dermatitis Research Group standards. Most of the patients in the cohort were female, and the cohort covered alopecia areata with under or over 50% scalp involvement, alopecia totalis and alopecia universalis. Weekly therapeutic DPC doses were additionally applied to the scalp of patients throughout the approximately 25-week study period. In alopecia patients, the study followed how the peripheral blood TCR repertoire changed in vivo over primary and secondary sensitization to diphenylcyclopropenone (DPC), a hapten. Libraries were pooled for sequencing, and variation in per-sample TCR yields was attributed mainly to small differences in library volumes within the pool. For TCR sequencing, blood came from over 25 alopecia patients at anywhere from one to four time points (pre-sensitization, 2, 6 and 24 weeks).

In light of the paper, this sample's time point label describes: patch test 2, 6 weeks after DPC sensitization. Sample treatment or condition, as interpreted from the label and publication: therapeutic diphenylcyclopropenone sensitization with weekly scalp DPC. Blood at each patch-test visit was drawn before the patch test was applied. Patients were eligible if aged 18 to 70, diagnosed with alopecia and judged suitable for DPC therapy, and pregnant patients were excluded. Total RNA was isolated from unfractionated whole blood collected in Tempus Blood RNA tubes. V is shortened by 7 bases, J by 5 bases, and the region joining them spans 14 bases. Including the terminal cysteine and phenylalanine, the CDR3 comprises 14 residues. Only the CDR3 portion is preserved as DNA: 42 bases, with reading frame beginning at the first base. CDR1 is given as KGHSH and CDR2 as LQKENI, both from the germline V gene.

Broad study findings and their caveats: DPC sensitization did not change the number of TCRs with a frequency above 1 in 1000, and there was no evidence of changes in global repertoire structure. After repeated subsampling, the strength of the expansion versus patch-test correlation and the threshold at which it became significant changed. Alopecia, a presumed autoimmune disease, was present in all patients, so the immune response of the patients might differ from that of healthy individuals. The number of PT1 expanded TCRs positively correlated with patch test score, significant at thresholds 8, 16 and 32 but not 4. Significantly more large CDR3 similarity clusters were formed by expanded TCRs than by pre-sensitization or healthy control sets, consistent with antigen-driven responses.

This clonotype was seen more than once but under ten times. Its recognized antigen is unknown. No qualities accompany the bases; no much larger clone lies one base away. Libraries were built with RACE. These reads were obtained on a NextSeq 500. During library preparation, unique molecular identifiers were attached to individual cDNA molecules so that TCRs could be counted in a quantitative, reproducible way. For every blood RNA sample, sequencing covered both the TCR alpha and TCR beta chains. The original pipeline was this. A median of roughly 100,000 TCRs per sample was observed, with a range of about 23,224 to 690,600. The Decombinator software suite was used to annotate V, J and CDR3 in the TCR reads. Every sample was subsampled to the same number of TCRs (28,000) for the PS versus PT1 abundance plots. TCRs were defined as expanded if absent before sensitization and observed at least eight times at the 2-week time point. TCRdb took the public reads, trimmed them with fastp at Q25, ran MiXCR for clone calling and kept in-frame beta chains. For every CDR3 protein sequence, its rows merge into one entry that carries the most common genes and DNA. V and J calls and clone size were set by TCRdb, not the authors. In this sample the table shows 330,000 or so distinct CDR3 sequences, about 6% of which occur a single time. Around 5.6% of the sample belongs to the ten largest clones.

The chain employs TRBV18 and TRBJ1-4; a tentative D match to TRBD1 spans 5 bases. The receptor's source is a woman between 18 and 29 years old with alopecia areata. Some clones in this sample may be carry-over from other donors' samples. Material: whole blood, obtained in connection with sensitization to the hapten diphenylcyclopropenone (DPC). CDR3 sequence: CASLSDTRNEKLFF. The DNA sequence is as follows: TGTGCCAGCTTGTCGGACACCCGAAATGAAAAACTGTTTTTT.